Below, 32 T cell receptor beta chains from the same sample are listed, as sequenced in a study of T-cell reconstitution after alpha-beta-depleted transplantation in children. This sample's TCRbeta library carried unique molecular identifier barcodes. TCRdb independently ran MiXCR on the PCR reads; one entry per CDR3 protein. The sample yields 250,000 to 400,000 distinct CDR3 sequences, 23% seen once. The sample here was PBMCs, mostly from graft donor cells, taken 180 days after TCRalphabeta/CD19-depleted stem cell transplant. The receptors originated from a male patient between 5 and 17 years old who had a stem cell transplant for acute lymphoblastic leukemia, so the T cells may come from the graft donor.

The rearrangement links TRBV20-1 to TRBJ2-7, with D possibly TRBD1 on 6 matching bases. The ends were cut back, 6 bases at V and 5 bases at J, with 17 bases in the middle. Germline V gives CDR1 DFQATT, CDR2 SNEGSKA (reference sequence). This CDR3 is 13 amino acids long. CDR3 sequence: CSARWQGFHEQYF. CDR3 bases: TGCAGTGCCCGGTGGCAGGGGTTCCACGAGCAGTACTTC.

This rearrangement joins TRBV12-3 or TRBV12-4 to TRBJ1-2, with 9 bases aligning to TRBD1. The length of the CDR3 is 15 residues. V shed 5 bases, J shed 1 base, and the junction held 5 bases outside the gene matches. The CDR3 bases are TGTGCCAGCAGTGACGGGACAGGGTATAACTATGGCTACACCTTC. Translation gives CASSDGTGYNYGYTF.

The chain links TRBV7-8 to TRBJ2-7; 12 bases align to TRBD2. Germline V lookup: CDR1 SGHVS, CDR2 FQNEAQ. Trimming took 5 bases from V and 1 from J; bases not matched to a gene: 6. The CDR3 extends over 16 amino acids. In DNA, the CDR3 is TGTGCCAGCAGCCCGGGACTAGCGGGCTCATCCTACGAGCAGTACTTC. Protein sequence: CASSPGLAGSSYEQYF.

This chain joins TRBV5-1 and TRBJ2-5, with 8 bases that match TRBD2. In germline, CDR1 is SGHRS, CDR2 YFSETQ. There are 17 residues in the CDR3. The trim removed 1 base at V and 1 base at J, leaving 9 bases unmatched. The CDR3: CASSLWGSGTVQETQYF. The CDR3 DNA follows: TGCGCCAGCAGCTTGTGGGGTAGCGGGACGGTCCAAGAGACCCAGTACTTC.

This clonotype showed up just a few times. This chain connects TRBV24-1 to TRBJ1-5; D is uncertain. Germline V gene lookup returns CDR1 KGHDR and CDR2 SFDVKD. CDR3 size: 13 residues. V lost 3 bases, J lost 5 bases, and 7 bases lay in between. CDR3 sequence (DNA): TGTGCCACCAGTGATGCCGATCATCAGCCCCAGCATTTT. Protein product: CATSDADHQPQHF.

This chain links TRBV18 with TRBJ2-7; possible D gene TRBD2, 6 bases. This CDR3 is built from 15 residues. Trimming stripped 3 bases from V and 4 bases from J, with 16 bases between. The germline V gene encodes CDR1 KGHSH and CDR2 LQKENI. The CDR3 reads CASSPERGGTYEQYF. Written as DNA, the CDR3 is TGTGCCAGCTCACCGGAGAGGGGTGGGACTTACGAGCAGTACTTC. The full variable domain, rest sourced from reference TRBV18 and TRBJ2-7, is NAGVMQNPRHLVRRRGQEARLRCSPMKGHSHVYWYRQLPEEGLKFMVYLQKENIIDESGMPKERFSAEFPKEGPSILRIQQVVRGDSAAYFCASSPERGGTYEQYFGPGTRLTVT.

For this clonotype: One end of the junction varies from germline; a read error may be responsible. The chain joins TRBV6-6 to TRBJ2-5, with TRBD2 identical over 9 bases. The germline V gene encodes CDR1 MNHNY and CDR2 SVGAGI (reference sequence). This CDR3 comprises 12 residues. CDR3 region: CASSYGREGLLF. CDR3 nucleotide sequence: TGTGCCAGCAGTTACGGGCGGGAGGGCTTATTATTC.

The chain joins TRBV5-4 to TRBJ2-7, with 10 bases that match TRBD2. CDR1 is SGHNT, CDR2 YYREEE, per germline (reference sequence). The V segment lost 3 bases and the J segment 2 bases; nucleotides outside the gene matches: 8. The CDR3 is 16 residues long. CDR3 bases: TGTGCCAGCAGCTCCCAGCGGGAGGGCCCGCCCTACGAGCAGTACTTC. Translated: CASSSQREGPPYEQYF.

The chain recombines TRBV20-1 with TRBJ2-7; 12 bases agree with TRBD2. The germline V gene encodes CDR1 DFQATT and CDR2 SNEGSKA (reference sequence). This CDR3 has 18 residues. With V trimmed by 4 bases and J by 2 bases, 15 bases remained unmatched. The CDR3 DNA sequence: TGCAGTGCTACTAGGGGAGTATGGCTAGCGGGAGGGGCCTACGAGCAGTACTTC. As protein: CSATRGVWLAGGAYEQYF.

The rearrangement joins TRBV7-2 to TRBJ2-7; D possibly matches TRBD1 or TRBD2 (5 bases each). CDR3 length: 15 amino acids. Germline lookup yields CDR1 SGHTA and CDR2 FQGNSA. Trimming took off 5 bases at V and 8 bases at J, with 22 bases between the two ends. CDR3 residues: CASSPPSPQGRQQYF. CDR3 nucleotide sequence: TGTGCCAGCAGCCCCCCTAGCCCGCAGGGCCGCCAGCAGTACTTC.

This clonotype was recorded a few times. The chain uses TRBV15 and TRBJ2-3, with no clear D. There are 18 residues in the CDR3. Trimming pared 0 bases from V and 0 bases from J, leaving 16 bases between. Germline-derived CDR1 and CDR2 are LNHNV and YYDKDF (reference sequence). The CDR3 sequence is CATSRESYEASSTDTQYF. The CDR3 DNA follows: TGTGCCACCAGCAGAGAGTCTTATGAGGCGTCTAGCACAGATACGCAGTATTTT.

In this sample, this clonotype turned up a few times. The chain has TRBV7-9 and TRBJ1-2; D is ambiguous. Germline V gene sequence: CDR1 SEHNR, CDR2 FQNEAQ (reference sequence). Trimming took 2 bases from V and 4 from J, leaving 8 bases between them. This CDR3 spans 13 amino acids. Here the CDR3 reads CASSLSPSYGYTF. CDR3 nucleotides: TGTGCCAGCAGCTTAAGCCCCAGCTATGGCTACACCTTC.

This clonotype appeared a few times. The chain recombines TRBV7-9 with TRBJ2-1; 11 bases are a match to TRBD2. J lost 7 bases, V lost 1 base, and 3 bases had no gene match. CDR1 and CDR2 from the germline V gene are SEHNR and FQNEAQ (reference sequence). The CDR3 totals 15 residues. The CDR3 bases are TGTGCCAGCAGCTTAGAACGACTAGCGGGGAATGAGCAGTTCTTC. Translating it yields CASSLERLAGNEQFF.

This clonotype appeared a few times. CDR3: CASSLSPDGNSYEQYF. The CDR3 DNA sequence: TGCGCCAGCAGCCTAAGTCCCGACGGTAACTCCTACGAGCAGTACTTC. The chain links TRBV4-1 to TRBJ2-7; D not resolved. The V end was cut by 4 bases, the J end by 0 bases, with 16 bases between. The CDR3 spans 16 residues. Germline loops: CDR1 MGHRA, CDR2 YSYEKL.

For the CDR3, the DNA is TGTGCCATCAGTTTTAGGAGCTGGACAGGAAAGGCTAACTATGGCTACACCTTC. As protein: CAISFRSWTGKANYGYTF. The chain is built from TRBV3-1 and TRBJ1-2; TRBD1 matches at 7 bases. Germline V lookup: CDR1 LGHDT, CDR2 YNNKEL (reference sequence). Losses at the gene ends were 10 bases for V and 0 bases for J; bases not matched to a gene: 20. The CDR3 runs 18 residues.

The rearrangement uses TRBV10-3 and TRBJ1-3; 9 bases fit TRBD1. The CDR3 is 16 amino acids. V dropped 6 bases and J dropped 4; count of bases not matched to a gene: 10. The germline CDR1 and CDR2 sequences are ENHRY and SYGVKD. The CDR3 sequence is CAISGQGPSAGNTIYF. CDR3 in DNA: TGTGCCATCAGCGGACAGGGGCCCTCCGCAGGAAACACCATATATTTT.

The J gene is TRBJ1-5, the V gene TRBV19; 9 bases match TRBD1. The V segment lost 5 bases and the J segment 3 bases; nucleotides outside the gene matches: 8. Germline V CDR1 and CDR2: LNHDA, SQIVND (reference sequence). The CDR3 runs to 16 residues. DNA for the CDR3: TGTGCCAGTAGTCTCCCCGGGACAGGGTCCAATCAGCCCCAGCATTTT. This translates into CASSLPGTGSNQPQHF.

In this sample, this clonotype turned up a few times. The chain has TRBV5-1 and TRBJ1-2, with 8 bases fitting TRBD1. Germline assignment: CDR1 SGHRS and CDR2 YFSETQ. The CDR3 contains 15 residues. Trimming cost V 2 bases and J 5 bases; bases outside gene matches: 8. The CDR3, as DNA: TGCGCCAGCAGCTTTGTTGGACAGGGCCCTTATGGCTACACCTTC. It yields the protein CASSFVGQGPYGYTF.

There are a few counts of this clonotype. The rearrangement joins TRBV29-1 to TRBJ1-2; tentatively, D is TRBD1 (5 bases). The germline gives CDR1 SQVTM, CDR2 ANQGSEA. The CDR3 spans 12 residues. V dropped 5 bases and J dropped 4 bases, with 11 bases sitting between them. CDR3 region: CSVHQGFYGYTF. In DNA form, the CDR3 reads TGCAGCGTTCACCAGGGATTCTATGGCTACACCTTC.

The rearrangement joins TRBV7-2 to TRBJ2-7; 8 bases fit TRBD2. Germline V gene data show CDR1 as SGHTA and CDR2 as FQGNSA. This CDR3 region has 15 residues. Trimming removed 1 base from V and 3 bases from J; junction bases left unmatched: 5. CDR3 in DNA: TGTGCCAGCAGCTTAGAATCGGGAGGGGGCTACGAGCAGTACTTC. It yields the protein CASSLESGGGYEQYF.

The chain recombines TRBV27 with TRBJ2-1; D is unresolved. The CDR3 contains 15 residues. CDR1 and CDR2 (germline): MNHEY, SMNVEV (reference sequence). The V end lost 6 bases, the J end lost 6 bases, and 18 bases lay between the germline ends. The CDR3 DNA sequence: TGTGCCAGCAGACCCTTCCAAACCCGATCCAATGAGCAGTTCTTC. Translation: CASRPFQTRSNEQFF.

This clonotype was found a few times. This rearrangement joins TRBV18 to TRBJ1-1, with 7 bases fitting TRBD1. J was trimmed by 5 bases and V by 1 base; bases with no gene match: 4. The germline V gene encodes CDR1 KGHSH and CDR2 LQKENI. The CDR3 runs to 14 residues. The CDR3 region is CASSPQGARTEAFF. CDR3 in DNA: TGTGCCAGCTCACCACAGGGGGCCAGGACTGAAGCTTTCTTT.

The chain has TRBV2 and TRBJ2-7, with TRBD2 matching over 8 bases. In germline, CDR1 is SNHLY, CDR2 FYNNEI. V gave up 7 bases and J gave up 5 bases; unmatched junction bases: 10. The length of the CDR3 is 14 residues. CDR3: CASTGILAGNEQYF. CDR3 nucleotides: TGTGCCAGCACGGGGATCCTAGCGGGTAACGAGCAGTACTTC.

V gene TRBV20-1 combines with J gene TRBJ2-7; tentatively, D is TRBD1 (5 bases). Germline CDR1 and CDR2: DFQATT and SNEGSKA (reference sequence). This CDR3 comprises 13 residues. Trimming pared 3 bases from V and 1 base from J, leaving 10 bases between. In DNA, the CDR3 is TGCAGTGCTAGTACGCAGGGTTCCTACGAGCAGTACTTC. Translated: CSASTQGSYEQYF.

The rearrangement uses TRBV11-2 and TRBJ2-7; D is unclear. The ends were cut back, 6 bases at V and 0 bases at J, with 9 bases in the middle. The germline V gene has CDR1 SGHAT and CDR2 FQNNGV. This CDR3 comprises 13 residues. CDR3: CASSRAPSYEQYF. CDR3 DNA sequence: TGTGCCAGCAGTCGGGCGCCCTCCTACGAGCAGTACTTC.

V usage is TRBV5-5 and J usage is TRBJ2-2; no reliable D call. Looked up from germline, CDR1 is SGHKS and CDR2 is YYEKEE (reference sequence). V was trimmed by 0 bases and J by 6 bases, leaving 12 bases between them. The CDR3 consists of 15 residues. CDR3 loop: CASSLGAPVSGELFF. The CDR3 DNA reads TGTGCCAGCAGCTTGGGGGCACCAGTGTCCGGGGAGCTGTTTTTT.

In regard to this clonotype: At one end the junction does not follow the germline gene, possibly because of a read error. This chain links TRBV6-2 or TRBV6-3 with TRBJ1-5; D is ambiguous. This CDR3 contains 17 residues. Germline V lookup: CDR1 MNHEY, CDR2 SVGEGT. CDR3 nucleotides: TGTGCCAGCAACCCCCGGTCGGCCCCTAGGATAAATCCGCCCCAGCATTTT. It translates to CASNPRSAPRINPPQHF.

V usage is TRBV7-2 and J usage is TRBJ2-1; D is possibly TRBD1 or TRBD2 (5 bases each). Germline CDR1 reads SGHTA; CDR2 reads FQGNSA. V was pared by 0 bases and J by 6 bases, with 12 bases between. There are 15 residues in the CDR3. The CDR3 loop reads CASSLAGSRVNEQFF. DNA for the CDR3: TGTGCCAGCAGCTTAGCTGGGAGCAGGGTCAATGAGCAGTTCTTC.

Only a few counts were recorded for this clonotype. The genes are TRBV12-3 or TRBV12-4 and TRBJ2-2; D might be TRBD1 (7 bases). Trimming shortened V by 5 bases and J by 4 bases, and 14 bases separated the two germline ends. This CDR3 has 15 residues. Written as DNA, the CDR3 is TGTGCCAGCAGTGCGGGGACAGCTAGCACCGGGGAGCTGTTTTTT. Its translation is CASSAGTASTGELFF.

The chain carries TRBV5-1 and TRBJ2-5; TRBD2 matches at 7 bases. From germline, CDR1 is SGHRS and CDR2 YFSETQ. The CDR3 has 14 amino acids. Unmatched junction bases numbered 8, after V lost 4 bases and J lost 5 bases. The chain's CDR3 is CASSRGEVHETQYF. The CDR3 nucleotides are TGCGCCAGCAGCCGGGGGGAGGTCCACGAGACCCAGTACTTC.

The sample holds a few counts of this clonotype. V usage is TRBV5-1 and J usage is TRBJ2-2, with D possibly being TRBD1 (6 bases). V gave up 4 bases and J gave up 1 base, with 17 bases separating them. The CDR3 length is 17 residues. The germline CDR1 and CDR2 sequences are SGHRS and YFSETQ. This chain's CDR3 is CASSETTGIWNTGELFF. The DNA for the CDR3 is TGCGCCAGCAGCGAAACTACAGGGATATGGAACACCGGGGAGCTGTTTTTT.

V gene TRBV5-1 combines with J gene TRBJ1-2, with D possibly being TRBD1 (5 bases). Germline V CDR1 and CDR2: SGHRS, YFSETQ. V lost 3 bases to trimming and J lost 4 bases, with 16 bases between them. The CDR3 runs to 15 residues. The CDR3 is CASSWSQGIGYGYTF. The CDR3 DNA reads as TGCGCCAGCAGCTGGTCCCAGGGAATTGGCTATGGCTACACCTTC.